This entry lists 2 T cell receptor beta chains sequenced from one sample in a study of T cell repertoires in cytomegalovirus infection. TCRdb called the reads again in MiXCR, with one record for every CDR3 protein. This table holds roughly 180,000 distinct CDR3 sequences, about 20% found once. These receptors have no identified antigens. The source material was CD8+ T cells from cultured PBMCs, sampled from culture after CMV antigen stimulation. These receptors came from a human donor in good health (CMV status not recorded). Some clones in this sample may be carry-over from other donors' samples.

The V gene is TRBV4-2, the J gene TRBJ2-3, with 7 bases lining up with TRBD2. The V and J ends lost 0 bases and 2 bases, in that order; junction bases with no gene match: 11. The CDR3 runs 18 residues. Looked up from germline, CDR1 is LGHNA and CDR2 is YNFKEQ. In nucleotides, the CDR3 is TGTGCCAGCAGCCAAGATCGGATCGGGGGGTCGTTCACAGATACGCAGTATTTT. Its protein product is CASSQDRIGGSFTDTQYF.

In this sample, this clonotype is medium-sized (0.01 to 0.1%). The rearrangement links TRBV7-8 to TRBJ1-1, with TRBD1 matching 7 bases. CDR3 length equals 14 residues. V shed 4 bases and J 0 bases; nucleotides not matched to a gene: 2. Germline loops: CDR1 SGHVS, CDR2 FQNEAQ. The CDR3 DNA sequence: TGTGCCAGCAGCTCGGACAGGATGAACACTGAAGCTTTCTTT. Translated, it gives CASSSDRMNTEAFF.